The 25 T cell receptor beta chains given below trace back to one sample, sequenced in a study of radiation and T cells in renal cell carcinoma. Time point denoted: blood 2 weeks post-SBRT. This sample's treatment: 15 Gy SBRT to primary tumor, nephrectomy 4 weeks later. The table came from immunoSEQ multiplex PCR; TCRdb's copy has only in-frame clones and leaves some out. The table shows just over 150,000 clones, with roughly 86% occurring only once. The specimen comprised blood, sampled from a patient whose treatment included radiotherapy and nephrectomy. The receptors originated from a woman between 45 and 60 years old with renal cell carcinoma.

A word on this clone: Other DNA sequences in this specimen translate into the identical CDR3. The rearrangement joins TRBV10-2 to TRBJ1-3; tentatively, D is TRBD1 (5 bases). The V gene lost 6 bases and the J gene lost 0 bases, with 9 bases spanning the gap. There are 14 residues in the CDR3. Germline V gene lookup returns CDR1 WSHSY and CDR2 SAAADI. The CDR3 sequence is CASRGRDSGNTIYF. In DNA, the CDR3 is TGCGCCAGCAGGGGCAGGGACTCTGGAAACACCATATATTTT.

With regard to this clone: Other DNA sequences in the sample encode the same CDR3. The V gene is TRBV21-1, the J gene TRBJ1-6; no check of the table's D call, TRBD1, against the DNA was made. TRBV21-1 is a pseudogene segment. This CDR3 has 14 residues. The CDR3: CASSTGQGGSPLHF. Here the CDR3 DNA reads TGTGCCAGCAGCACGGGACAGGGCGGTTCACCCCTCCACTTT.

The chain has TRBV2 and TRBJ2-5; TRBD2 aligns across 12 bases. Germline values: CDR1 SNHLY, CDR2 FYNNEI. This CDR3 comprises 21 residues. Losses at the gene ends were 5 bases for V and 2 bases for J; bases not matched to a gene: 21. Here the CDR3 reads CASSLRLAGAFQPNMQETQYF. The CDR3 nucleotides are TGTGCCAGCAGTCTGAGACTAGCGGGGGCCTTCCAACCAAACATGCAAGAGACCCAGTACTTC.

V and J are TRBV6-1 and TRBJ1-3, with 9 bases identical to TRBD1. From germline, CDR1 is MNHNS and CDR2 SASEGT. The CDR3 length is 14 residues. With 5 bases clipped from V and 6 bases from J, the junction kept 5 bases outside the gene matches. The CDR3 is CASSRDREVNTIYF. The DNA of the CDR3 is TGTGCCAGCAGTCGGGACAGGGAAGTAAACACCATATATTTT.

Notes on this clone: A read error may account for a junction end that differs from germline. The gene calls are TRBV7-3 and TRBJ2-7; 13 nucleotides align to TRBD2. The CDR3 has 14 amino acids. In germline, CDR1 is SGHTA, CDR2 FQGTGA. The CDR3 DNA follows: TGTGCCAGCAGCGCTCAGACTAGCGGGGGGAAGTTGTCCTTC. Translated: CASSAQTSGGKLSF.

This sequence joins TRBV4-1 and TRBJ2-3, with 10 positions matching TRBD2. Germline V gene data show CDR1 as MGHRA and CDR2 as YSYEKL. The CDR3 contains 16 residues. V lost 4 bases to trimming and J lost 5 bases; unmatched junction nucleotides: 9. Here the CDR3 DNA reads TGCGCCAGCAGCCCACAGAGCGGGGGGGCCGAAGATACGCAGTATTTT. This translates into CASSPQSGGAEDTQYF.

V gene TRBV4-1 combines with J gene TRBJ1-2; no firm D call. The CDR3 is 13 residues long. CDR1 and CDR2 (germline): MGHRA, YSYEKL. V lost 0 bases to trimming and J lost 4 bases, with 6 bases between them. The CDR3 is CASSQDASYGYTF. The CDR3 DNA reads as TGCGCCAGCAGCCAAGATGCAAGCTATGGCTACACCTTC.

CDR3 DNA sequence: TGTGCCAGCAGCACGCCAGCCGGAAACACCATATATTTT. Residues: CASSTPAGNTIYF. The chain couples TRBV4-2 to TRBJ1-3; no clear D. The CDR3 loop spans 13 amino acids. Trimming cost V 5 bases and J 4 bases, with 9 bases left between them. Germline lookup yields CDR1 LGHNA and CDR2 YNFKEQ.

The J gene is TRBJ1-1, the V gene TRBV5-4; D not resolved. Trimming cost V 3 bases and J 2 bases, with 8 bases left between them. Germline V gene sequence: CDR1 SGHNT, CDR2 YYREEE (reference sequence). This CDR3 contains 13 residues. CDR3 region: CASSSDSNTEAFF. Written as DNA, the CDR3 is TGTGCCAGCAGCTCGGACTCTAACACTGAAGCTTTCTTT.

CDR3 amino acids: CASSLVTQETQYF. Written as DNA, the CDR3 is TGTGCCAGCAGCTTAGTCACCCAAGAGACCCAGTACTTC. The gene calls are TRBV5-4 and TRBJ2-5, with D hard to call. Germline CDR1 and CDR2: SGHNT and YYREEE (reference sequence). V was pared by 2 bases and J by 1 base, with 6 bases between. The CDR3 sequence is 13 residues long.

This rearrangement joins TRBV6-6 to TRBJ2-7, with D possibly being TRBD1 or TRBD2 (6 bases each). In germline, CDR1 is MNHNY, CDR2 SVGAGI (reference sequence). Trimming took off 5 bases at V and 6 bases at J, with 14 bases between the two ends. The CDR3 contains 13 residues. CDR3 DNA: TGTGCCAGCAGTCCCACGGGGGCCCTCGAGCAGTACTTC. Protein: CASSPTGALEQYF.

This rearrangement joins TRBV10-2 to TRBJ1-2; TRBD1 matches at 7 bases. This CDR3 comprises 14 residues. Germline V gene sequence: CDR1 WSHSY, CDR2 SAAADI. V shed 1 base and J 7 bases; nucleotides not matched to a gene: 6. CDR3: CASSEWQGVSGYTF. CDR3 nucleotides: TGCGCCAGCAGTGAGTGGCAGGGGGTATCTGGCTACACCTTC.

This sequence joins TRBV5-1 and TRBJ2-1; 12 positions agree with TRBD2. V lost 4 bases and J lost 5; bases outside the gene matches: 4. The CDR3 covers 15 residues. The germline CDR1 and CDR2 sequences are SGHRS and YFSETQ. For the CDR3, the DNA is TGCGCCAGCAGCCCAAGGACTAGCGGGGACAATGAGCAGTTCTTC. Protein: CASSPRTSGDNEQFF.

This chain joins TRBV4-1 and TRBJ1-3; possibly TRBD1 for D (6 bases). This CDR3 has 16 residues. V lost 6 bases and J lost 4, with 19 bases in between. Germline loops: CDR1 MGHRA, CDR2 YSYEKL. The CDR3 sequence: CASSDTGLISGNTIYF. In DNA form, the CDR3 reads TGCGCCAGCAGTGATACAGGGCTGATCTCCGGAAACACCATATATTTT.

The rearrangement joins TRBV7-9 to TRBJ2-1; D possibly corresponds to TRBD1 (7 bases). CDR1 and CDR2 (germline): SEHNR, FQNEAQ (reference sequence). The CDR3 runs to 14 residues. V lost 6 bases and J 8 bases, leaving 17 bases between the germline ends. The CDR3 coding sequence is TGTGCCAGCAGGCCCGGGGGACAGAAGTATGAGCAGTTCTTC. This sequence encodes CASRPGGQKYEQFF.

J is TRBJ1-5 and V is TRBV29-1; a possible D gene is TRBD1 (5 bases). The V end lost 1 base, the J end lost 3 bases, and 7 bases lay between the germline ends. The V gene's germline CDR1 is SQVTM and CDR2 ANQGSEA. The CDR3 has 13 residues. CDR3: CSVEVGDNQPQHF. The CDR3, as DNA: TGCAGCGTTGAAGTAGGGGACAATCAGCCCCAGCATTTT. The variable domain in full, completed from reference TRBV29-1 and TRBJ1-5, reads SAVISQKPSRDICQRGTSLTIQCQVDSQVTMMFWYRQQPGQSLTLIATANQGSEATYESGFVIDKFPISRPNLTFSTLTVSNMSPEDSSIYLCSVEVGDNQPQHFGDGTRLSIL.

The chain is built from TRBV5-1 and TRBJ1-4; tentatively, D is TRBD1 (6 bases). CDR1 SGHRS and CDR2 YFSETQ come from the germline V gene. V was cut by 0 bases and J by 5 bases, with 14 bases left in between. The CDR3 is 16 amino acids. The CDR3 sequence: CASSLASGQLNEKLFF. CDR3 sequence (DNA): TGCGCCAGCAGCTTGGCATCCGGACAGCTAAATGAAAAACTGTTTTTT.

This rearrangement joins TRBV5-1 to TRBJ2-7; TRBD2 agrees at 13 bases. J lost 2 bases, V lost 3 bases, and 2 bases had no gene match. The CDR3 has 15 amino acids. The germline V gene encodes CDR1 SGHRS and CDR2 YFSETQ. CDR3 loop: CASSWTSGGAYEQYF. The CDR3 DNA reads as TGCGCCAGCAGCTGGACTAGCGGGGGTGCCTACGAGCAGTACTTC.

This clone occurred once. This sequence joins TRBV5-6 and TRBJ1-1, with D unresolved. Germline lookup yields CDR1 SGHDT and CDR2 YYEEEE. The CDR3 loop spans 14 amino acids. The germline V and J ends were trimmed by 0 bases and 0 bases, with 6 bases remaining between them. The CDR3 loop reads CASSLERMNTEAFF. CDR3 coding DNA: TGTGCCAGCAGCTTGGAAAGAATGAACACTGAAGCTTTCTTT.

V is TRBV30 and J is TRBJ2-2; D not resolved. Trimming stripped 3 bases from V and 0 bases from J, with 14 bases between. Germline V CDR1 and CDR2: GTSNPN, SVGIG (reference sequence). CDR3 length: 16 residues. CDR3 sequence reads: CAWSDPKGANTGELFF. The CDR3 nucleotides are TGTGCCTGGAGCGACCCAAAGGGCGCGAACACCGGGGAGCTGTTTTTT.

The rearrangement uses TRBV7-2 and TRBJ2-7, with D possibly being TRBD2 (5 bases). The CDR3 extends over 14 amino acids. Germline CDR1 reads SGHTA; CDR2 reads FQGNSA. Trimming removed 5 bases from V and 6 bases from J, with 17 bases in between. CDR3 nucleotide sequence: TGTGCCAGCAGCCCCGAGGGCACCATATTCGAGCAGTACTTC. It codes for CASSPEGTIFEQYF.

The rearrangement links TRBV28 to TRBJ1-2; a weak D match, TRBD1 (6 bases). CDR1 and CDR2 from the germline V gene are MDHEN and SYDVKM. The CDR3 is made up of 13 amino acids. V was pared by 6 bases and J by 5 bases, with 13 bases between. CDR3 sequence (DNA): TGTGCCAGCAGAGGGACAACAACTTATGGCTACACCTTC. It specifies CASRGTTTYGYTF.

The chain carries TRBV6-6 and TRBJ1-2; 9 nucleotides line up with TRBD1. The length of the CDR3 is 15 residues. Germline trimming cut 5 bases from V and 8 bases from J; bases unmatched to any gene: 12. From germline, CDR1 is MNHNY and CDR2 SVGAGI (reference sequence). CDR3 nucleotide sequence: TGTGCCAGCAGTCCGATGACAGGGGGATTCTGGGGCTACACCTTC. The encoded protein is CASSPMTGGFWGYTF.

This clone was counted only a few times. The J gene is TRBJ2-3, the V gene TRBV7-9, with 9 bases lining up with TRBD2. Losses at the gene ends were 5 bases for V and 1 base for J; bases not matched to a gene: 1. Looked up from germline, CDR1 is SEHNR and CDR2 is FQNEAQ (reference sequence). This CDR3 is 14 amino acids long. The CDR3 protein is CASSQRGGTDTQYF. The CDR3 DNA is TGTGCCAGCAGCCAGCGGGGGGGCACAGATACGCAGTATTTT.

In DNA, the CDR3 is TGCGCCAGCAGTCAACCCTACACTGAAGCTTTCTTT. Amino acids: CASSQPYTEAFF. V usage is TRBV23-1 and J usage is TRBJ1-1; D is unresolved. TRBV23-1 is identified as an open reading frame with a role that is uncertain. The CDR3 extends over 12 amino acids. V lost 2 bases and J lost 3, with 4 bases in between.